This TCR beta chain was obtained from a study of T cells after yellow fever vaccination. Findings and limits, study-wide: FACS-sorted repertoires could contain abundant clonotypes contaminating from the bulk population. Most primary-vaccination clones recurred post-booster (just under 98% CD4, 88% CD8). It was a weaker secondary response, yet one that peaked faster, at day 5 versus 15. Clonotypes shared by both compartments, CD4 and CD8, made up a small share.

Worth noting for this clonotype: Its cognate antigen is unknown.

MiXCR, run by TCRdb on the 5' RACE reads, gives a single entry per CDR3 protein. The sample lists fewer than 450,000 distinct CDR3 sequences; 8% to 9.5% were seen once. Germline loops: CDR1 SQVTM, CDR2 ANQGSEA. The CDR3 is 13 amino acids. V gave up 5 bases and J gave up 0 bases, with 10 bases separating them. Sequences were derived from PBMCs, sampled roughly 47 days after the first yellow fever vaccination. The V and J genes are TRBV29-1 and TRBJ1-1; the D is unclear. This clonotype originated in a man aged 18 to 29 who received the YFV17D yellow fever vaccine. The CDR3 is CSVLSVMNTEAFF. DNA of the CDR3: TGCAGCGTTCTGTCCGTAATGAACACTGAAGCTTTCTTT.